The rows below give T cell receptor beta chains drawn from one sample of a study of T cell responses to AZD1222 COVID-19 vaccine. Only in-frame clones appear in the TCRdb table, and some are missing; sequencing was by immunoSEQ multiplex PCR. The sample comprises over 80,000 clones, about 89% of which are singletons, and about 8.3% rests with the top ten. This specimen consisted of peripheral blood, obtained 28 days after the second AZD1222 dose. The source of these receptors is an adult who received the AZD1222 COVID-19 vaccine. Both conserved end residues are part of each CDR3. A D gene is named only where the DNA matches it firmly. Size values are once, few and many counts, or a class for expanded clones, and some rows have none.

v_gene	len	abundance	j_gene	d_gene	CDR3aa	CDR3nt
TRBV3-1/TRBV3-2	16	NA	TRBJ1-3	NA	CASSQEAPSSGNTIYF	TGTGCCAGCAGCCAAGAAGCCCCAAGCTCTGGAAACACCATATATTTT
TRBV13	14	NA	TRBJ2-1	TRBD1	CASSSDREFYEQFF	TGTGCCAGCAGCTCGGACAGGGAGTTCTATGAGCAGTTCTTC
TRBV7-6	15	NA	TRBJ2-2	NA	CASSATGTNTGELFF	TGTGCCAGCAGCGCAACCGGGACTAACACCGGGGAGCTGTTTTTT
TRBV15	15	NA	TRBJ2-1	TRBD1	CATSRTGMSYNEQFF	TGTGCCACCAGCAGGACAGGGATGTCCTACAATGAGCAGTTCTTC
TRBV5-5	13	NA	TRBJ2-7	TRBD1	CASSQITGAEQYF	TGTGCCAGCAGCCAAATCACAGGGGCCGAGCAGTACTTC
TRBV19	15	NA	TRBJ1-3	NA	CASSFGQLSGNTIYF	TGTGCCAGTAGTTTTGGGCAGCTCTCTGGAAACACCATATATTTT
TRBV9	14	NA	TRBJ2-5	NA	CASSVGLSEETQYF	TGTGCCAGCAGCGTAGGGCTTTCCGAAGAGACCCAGTACTTC
TRBV6-5	16	NA	TRBJ2-3	NA	CASSSTSWVPTDTQYF	TGTGCCAGCAGTTCTACCTCGTGGGTACCCACAGATACGCAGTATTTT
TRBV7-8	15	NA	TRBJ2-7	NA	CASSSQGRRSYEQYF	TGTGCCAGCAGCTCCCAGGGCAGGAGATCCTACGAGCAGTACTTC
TRBV19	17	NA	TRBJ1-2	TRBD1	CASSTHRGRSTNYGYTF	TGTGCCAGTAGTACCCACAGGGGACGCTCAACTAACTATGGCTACACCTTC
TRBV7-9	13	few	TRBJ2-2	NA	CASSSQGLGELFF	TGTGCCAGCAGCTCTCAGGGGTTAGGGGAGCTGTTTTTT
TRBV2	15	NA	TRBJ2-7	TRBD1	CASRPGTGSFYEQYF	TGTGCCAGCAGGCCCGGGACAGGGTCTTTCTACGAGCAGTACTTC
TRBV6-6	14	NA	TRBJ2-1	NA	CASKGTRPYNEQFF	TGTGCCAGCAAAGGGACAAGACCCTACAATGAGCAGTTCTTC
TRBV24-1	13	few	TRBJ1-2	NA	CATRRDGNYGYTF	TGTGCCACCCGGAGAGATGGGAACTATGGCTACACCTTC
TRBV10-3	18	NA	TRBJ2-1	TRBD2	CAISSYRGASGDHNEQFF	TGTGCCATCAGTTCCTACAGGGGTGCTAGCGGGGATCACAATGAGCAGTTCTTC
TRBV10-3	16	few	TRBJ2-3	NA	CAISDTFGSYTDTQYF	TGTGCCATCAGTGACACGTTCGGCAGCTACACAGATACGCAGTATTTT
TRBV4-1	17	NA	TRBJ1-5	NA	CASSQDDEGLSNQPQHF	TGCGCCAGCAGCCAAGATGACGAAGGGCTTAGCAATCAGCCCCAGCATTTT
TRBV7-9	12	NA	TRBJ1-1	NA	CASSLEIGEAFF	TGTGCCAGCAGCTTAGAGATTGGGGAAGCTTTCTTT
TRBV5-1	18	NA	TRBJ1-6	NA	CASSPEATGRRYNSPLHF	TGCGCCAGCAGCCCGGAGGCCACTGGGCGTCGGTATAATTCACCCCTCCACTTT
TRBV6-5	12	NA	TRBJ2-1	TRBD1	CASKGANNEQFF	TGTGCCAGCAAGGGGGCTAACAATGAGCAGTTCTTC
TRBV6-4	15	NA	TRBJ1-1	NA	CASSDSETMNTEAFF	TGTGCCAGCAGTGACTCAGAGACCATGAACACTGAAGCTTTCTTT
TRBV18	13	NA	TRBJ1-5	TRBD1	CASSQGAAEPQHF	TGTGCCAGCTCGCAGGGGGCAGCGGAGCCCCAGCATTTT
TRBV10-3	16	NA	TRBJ1-3	NA	CAISESAGNSGNTIYF	TGTGCCATCAGTGAGTCTGCGGGAAACTCTGGAAACACCATATATTTT
TRBV5-1	13	NA	TRBJ2-7	NA	CASSSSGAYEQYF	TGCGCCAGCAGCTCATCAGGAGCCTACGAGCAGTACTTC
TRBV24-1	14	NA	TRBJ2-2	NA	CATSGTDSTGELFF	TGTGCCACCAGTGGGACGGATAGCACCGGGGAGCTGTTTTTT
TRBV28	14	NA	TRBJ1-1	NA	CASSLSVGSTEAFF	TGTGCCAGCAGTTTATCGGTGGGCTCCACTGAAGCTTTCTTT
TRBV9	16	NA	TRBJ1-6	NA	CASSVAPTGHHSPLHF	TGTGCCAGCAGCGTAGCCCCGACAGGTCATCATTCACCCCTCCACTTT
TRBV6-2/TRBV6-3	15	NA	TRBJ2-3	TRBD2	CASSWSGDRTDTQYF	TGTGCCAGCAGTTGGAGCGGGGACCGCACAGATACGCAGTATTTT
TRBV19	16	NA	TRBJ1-3	TRBD1	CASSPPGQGPSNTIYF	TGTGCCAGTAGCCCTCCGGGACAGGGACCCTCTAACACCATATATTTT
TRBV7-2	13	NA	TRBJ2-5	NA	CASSLRYQETQYF	TGTGCCAGCAGCCTCCGGTACCAAGAGACCCAGTACTTC
TRBV18	12	NA	TRBJ1-2	NA	CASSPERDGYTF	TGTGCCAGCTCACCGGAAAGGGATGGCTACACCTTC
TRBV28	16	NA	TRBJ1-3	NA	CASSPAGDDSGNTIYF	TGTGCCAGCAGTCCAGCGGGGGATGACTCTGGAAACACCATATATTTT
TRBV5-4	15	NA	TRBJ2-7	NA	CASSSGGGVGYEQYF	TGTGCCAGCAGCTCAGGGGGGGGAGTAGGCTACGAGCAGTACTTC
TRBV2	16	NA	TRBJ2-5	TRBD2	CASNKNGLAGGGTQYF	TGTGCCAGCAACAAGAACGGACTAGCGGGAGGAGGGACCCAGTACTTC
TRBV11-2	14	NA	TRBJ1-1	NA	CASSPRSLNTEAFF	TGTGCCAGCAGCCCTAGAAGCCTGAACACTGAAGCTTTCTTT
TRBV27	15	NA	TRBJ1-5	NA	CASSLYGMSNQPQHF	TGTGCCAGCAGTTTATATGGGATGAGCAATCAGCCCCAGCATTTT
TRBV6-5	15	NA	TRBJ2-6	NA	CASKPLESGANVLTF	TGTGCCAGCAAACCGCTGGAATCCGGGGCCAACGTCCTGACTTTC
TRBV12-3/TRBV12-4	13	NA	TRBJ1-2	NA	CASSLFGDYGYTF	TGTGCCAGCAGCCTGTTCGGGGACTATGGCTACACCTTC
TRBV2	14	NA	TRBJ1-5	NA	CASSERSGNQPQHF	TGTGCCAGCAGTGAAAGGTCAGGCAATCAGCCCCAGCATTTT
TRBV27	15	NA	TRBJ2-7	TRBD2	CASSLGGSLSYEQYF	TGTGCCAGCAGTTTGGGCGGGAGCCTCTCCTACGAGCAGTACTTC
TRBV7-7	16	NA	TRBJ2-3	TRBD1	CASSSGRTGVTDTQYF	TGTGCTAGCAGCTCCGGAAGGACAGGGGTTACAGATACGCAGTATTTT
TRBV28	14	NA	TRBJ1-4	NA	CASSWTWANEKLFF	TGTGCCAGCAGTTGGACATGGGCGAATGAAAAACTGTTTTTT
TRBV28	15	few	TRBJ1-1	NA	CASSLGAFGVTEAFF	TGTGCCAGCAGTTTGGGGGCCTTCGGCGTCACTGAAGCTTTCTTT
TRBV28	15	NA	TRBJ1-6	NA	CASSLPRSYNSPLHF	TGTGCCAGCAGTCTCCCCCGCTCCTATAATTCACCCCTCCACTTT
TRBV7-9	14	NA	TRBJ1-4	NA	CASSYTTPNEKLFF	TGTGCCAGCAGCTACACTACTCCGAATGAAAAACTGTTTTTT
TRBV5-1	15	NA	TRBJ2-5	NA	CASSLVGAYQETQYF	TGCGCCAGCAGCTTGGTAGGGGCGTACCAAGAGACCCAGTACTTC
TRBV3-1/TRBV3-2	15	NA	TRBJ1-1	NA	CASSQGQSMNTEAFF	TGTGCCAGCAGCCAAGGACAGTCCATGAACACTGAAGCTTTCTTT
TRBV3-1/TRBV3-2	12	NA	TRBJ2-3	NA	CASSQGVGTQYF	TGTGCCAGCAGCCAAGGGGTGGGTACGCAGTATTTT
TRBV3-1/TRBV3-2	15	NA	TRBJ2-3	NA	CASSQTTGSADTQYF	TGTGCCAGCAGCCAAACTACAGGGAGTGCAGATACGCAGTATTTT
TRBV6-6	15	NA	TRBJ1-6	TRBD1	CASTEGDRDNSPLHF	TGTGCCAGCACGGAAGGGGACAGGGATAATTCACCCCTCCACTTT
TRBV24-1	11	NA	TRBJ1-2	NA	CATSGGFGYTF	TGTGCCACCAGTGGAGGCTTTGGCTACACCTTC
TRBV11-2	15	NA	TRBJ2-3	TRBD2	CASSSQGGSTDTQYF	TGTGCCAGCAGCTCCCAGGGAGGGAGCACAGATACGCAGTATTTT
TRBV12-3/TRBV12-4	11	NA	TRBJ1-4	NA	CASSLGRELFF	TGTGCCAGCAGTTTAGGGCGGGAACTGTTTTTT
TRBV28	17	few	TRBJ2-1	TRBD2	CASLTPRAGGWYNEQFF	TGTGCCAGCCTCACCCCCCGAGCGGGAGGGTGGTACAATGAGCAGTTCTTC
TRBV6-2/TRBV6-3	13	NA	TRBJ1-1	NA	CASSAGTNTEAFF	TGTGCCAGCAGCGCAGGCACGAACACTGAAGCTTTCTTT
TRBV2	13	once	TRBJ2-3	TRBD1	CATRGTAGDTQYF	TGTGCCACCAGGGGGACAGCAGGGGATACGCAGTATTTT